This TCR beta chain was sequenced during a study of tumor and adjacent non-tumor tissue in lung cancer. This clonotype has more than one count but fewer than ten. The library came from three nested PCR rounds adapted from ARM-PCR protocols. From the multiplex PCR reads, TCRdb called clonotypes with MiXCR, one entry per CDR3 protein. The sample includes approximately 110,000 distinct CDR3 sequences, about 61% of them seen just once. RNA was extracted from bulk tissue without any cell sorting. This non-tumor lung sample came from over 3 cm beyond the tumor edge. The length of the CDR3 is 16 residues. The receptor was derived from a man between 60 and 70 years old with non-small cell lung cancer. The genes are TRBV21-1 and TRBJ2-7; TRBD1 is the table's D call and was not checked against the DNA. TRBV21-1 is noted as a pseudogene. Source material: distant non-tumor lung tissue. The DNA for the CDR3 is TGTGCCAACTGTCCCCCAGGGACAGGGGTCTCCTACGAGCAGTACTTC. It is translated as CANCPPGTGVSYEQYF.